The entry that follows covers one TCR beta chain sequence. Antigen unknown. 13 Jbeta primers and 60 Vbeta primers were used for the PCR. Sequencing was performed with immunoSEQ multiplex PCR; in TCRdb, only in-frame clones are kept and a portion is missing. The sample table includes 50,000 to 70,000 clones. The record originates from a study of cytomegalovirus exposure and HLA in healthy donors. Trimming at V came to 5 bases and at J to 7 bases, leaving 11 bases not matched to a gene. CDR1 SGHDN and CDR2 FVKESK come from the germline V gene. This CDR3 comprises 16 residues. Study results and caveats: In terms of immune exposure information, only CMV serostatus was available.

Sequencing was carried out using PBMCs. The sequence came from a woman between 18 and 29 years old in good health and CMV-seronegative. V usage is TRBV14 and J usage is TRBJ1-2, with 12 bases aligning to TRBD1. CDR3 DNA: TGTGCCAGCAGCATAAACCGGGGACAGGGGGCACGTGGCTACACCTTC. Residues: CASSINRGQGARGYTF.